Given below is one TCR beta chain in context. Its antigen remains unidentified. This CDR3 has 15 residues. The ends lost 5 bases at V and 10 bases at J; junction bases unmatched: 11. Germline-derived CDR1 and CDR2 are KGHSH and LQKENI. This record belongs to a study of T cell responses to AZD1222 COVID-19 vaccine. Study-level results: With two AZD1222 doses given, Spike-specific TCR breadth and depth both rose. All repertoire sampling was performed exclusively after the peak T cell response. Nearly half of spike-specific TCRs reportedly target variant regions that are unmutated in the B.1.351 and B.1.1.7 variants. Clonal diversity may have been underestimated, and the donors were mostly white British, with more females than males.

TCRdb's table, derived via immunoSEQ multiplex PCR, lists solely in-frame clones and lacks some. The table lists under 110,000 clones, 90% of them singletons. Sequencing used peripheral blood, obtained 28 days after the second AZD1222 dose. The gene calls are TRBV18 and TRBJ1-6; 7 positions match TRBD1. This TCR was recovered from an adult who received the AZD1222 COVID-19 vaccine. The CDR3: CASSEIQGRGSPLHF. The CDR3 DNA sequence: TGTGCCAGCTCAGAAATACAGGGGAGAGGCTCACCCCTCCACTTT.